These 22 T cell receptor beta chains were sequenced from one sample in a study of cytomegalovirus exposure and HLA in healthy donors. Data came from immunoSEQ multiplex PCR; TCRdb stores just in-frame clones and leaves some out. The sample lists about 310,000 clones; roughly 88% were seen once. The sequencing sample was made of PBMCs. These receptors originate from a man aged 25-40 years in good health and CMV-seronegative.

The V and J genes are TRBV4-2 and TRBJ2-7; D might be TRBD2 (6 bases). V lost 4 bases and J lost 0, with 16 bases in between. CDR1 LGHNA and CDR2 YNFKEQ come from the germline V gene. The CDR3 is 16 amino acids. The CDR3 is CASSLGAGTFSYEQYF. Written as DNA, the CDR3 is TGTGCCAGCAGCCTCGGGGCCGGGACTTTCTCCTACGAGCAGTACTTC.

The chain employs TRBV5-4 and TRBJ2-7, with no clear D. Per the germline V gene, CDR1 is SGHNT and CDR2 is YYREEE (reference sequence). V lost 2 bases, J lost 5 bases, and 8 bases lay in between. The CDR3 length is 12 residues. The chain's CDR3 is CASSFYVDEQYF. CDR3 coding DNA: TGTGCCAGCAGCTTCTACGTCGACGAGCAGTACTTC.

The chain employs TRBV7-9 and TRBJ2-5; 7 bases match TRBD2. Trimming took 5 bases from V and 1 from J; bases not matched to a gene: 7. This CDR3 contains 15 residues. CDR1 and CDR2 (germline): SEHNR, FQNEAQ (reference sequence). CDR3 nucleotide sequence: TGTGCCAGCAGCCCAAGACTAGCAGTCCAAGAGACCCAGTACTTC. Translated: CASSPRLAVQETQYF.

J is TRBJ2-3 and V is TRBV6-4; weak D call: TRBD2 (6 bases). The CDR3 has 15 amino acids. Looked up from germline, CDR1 is MRHNA and CDR2 is SNTAGT. Trimming cost V 5 bases and J 5 bases, with 17 bases left between them. Written as DNA, the CDR3 is TGTGCCAGCAGTCCAACTAGCCGCAACAGAGATACGCAGTATTTT. It is translated as CASSPTSRNRDTQYF.

In the case of this clone: This CDR3 is also generated by other DNA sequences in the sample. The J gene is TRBJ1-1, the V gene TRBV6-5; tentative D call: TRBD1 (5 bases). Per germline, CDR1 MNHEY and CDR2 SVGAGI. The CDR3 has 14 residues. The ends were cut back, 6 bases at V and 0 bases at J, with 11 bases in the middle. The CDR3 loop is CASSRGGMNTEAFF. CDR3 nucleotides: TGTGCCAGCAGCCGGGGGGGGATGAACACTGAAGCTTTCTTT.

The chain employs TRBV5-1 and TRBJ2-2; D remains unclear. Germline V gives CDR1 SGHRS, CDR2 YFSETQ. The CDR3 has 13 residues. Trimming shortened V by 0 bases and J by 9 bases, and 9 bases separated the two germline ends. CDR3 in DNA: TGCGCCAGCAGCTTGGCCACAGCCAGGGAGCTGTTTTTT. Translated: CASSLATARELFF.

The table lists this clone with a few counts. The rearrangement joins TRBV23-1 to TRBJ2-7; D is undetermined. TRBV23-1 is classed as an ORF, of uncertain function. The CDR3 consists of 12 residues. V shed 3 bases and J shed 3 bases, with 6 bases lying between them. In nucleotides, the CDR3 is TGCGCCAGCAGTCATTCGGTCTACGAGCAGTACTTC. This gives the protein CASSHSVYEQYF.

The genes are TRBV18 and TRBJ2-7, with D perhaps TRBD2 (5 bases). The CDR3 sequence is 15 residues long. Germline-derived CDR1 and CDR2 are KGHSH and LQKENI. V lost 3 bases to trimming and J lost 6 bases, with 18 bases between them. CDR3: CASSPSRFEGSEQYF. The DNA for the CDR3 is TGTGCCAGCTCACCCTCCAGGTTTGAGGGAAGCGAGCAGTACTTC. The full variable domain, rest sourced from reference TRBV18 and TRBJ2-7, is NAGVMQNPRHLVRRRGQEARLRCSPMKGHSHVYWYRQLPEEGLKFMVYLQKENIIDESGMPKERFSAEFPKEGPSILRIQQVVRGDSAAYFCASSPSRFEGSEQYFGPGTRLTVT.

The genes are TRBV18 and TRBJ1-4; 7 positions match TRBD1. Germline V gene data show CDR1 as KGHSH and CDR2 as LQKENI. The length of the CDR3 is 17 residues. The ends lost 1 base at V and 4 bases at J; junction bases unmatched: 9. The CDR3 sequence: CASSPRETGTVNEKLFF. The CDR3 nucleotides are TGTGCCAGCTCACCACGCGAGACCGGGACAGTTAATGAAAAACTGTTTTTT. Complete variable domain (other parts from reference TRBV18 and TRBJ1-4): NAGVMQNPRHLVRRRGQEARLRCSPMKGHSHVYWYRQLPEEGLKFMVYLQKENIIDESGMPKERFSAEFPKEGPSILRIQQVVRGDSAAYFCASSPRETGTVNEKLFFGSGTQLSVL.

The chain joins TRBV27 to TRBJ1-5; TRBD1 is a possible D gene (6 bases). Germline V lookup: CDR1 MNHEY, CDR2 SMNVEV (reference sequence). The CDR3 consists of 16 residues. V gave up 5 bases and J gave up 0 bases, with 14 bases separating them. CDR3 DNA sequence: TGTGCCAGCAGTCCCTCGACAGGAGATAGCAATCAGCCCCAGCATTTT. It translates to CASSPSTGDSNQPQHF.

This clone ranks as medium-sized. The V call is TRBV30, the J call TRBJ2-2; D possibly corresponds to TRBD2 (6 bases). The CDR3 is 15 residues long. Trimming left V 4 bases short and J 3 bases short, with 15 bases between. Germline V gene sequence: CDR1 GTSNPN, CDR2 SVGIG (reference sequence). CDR3 protein: CAWIVGGSDTGELFF. In DNA, the CDR3 is TGTGCCTGGATTGTTGGGGGGTCAGACACCGGGGAGCTGTTTTTT.

The chain recombines TRBV7-9 with TRBJ1-2; D is uncertain. Germline values: CDR1 SEHNR, CDR2 FQNEAQ (reference sequence). This CDR3 is 12 amino acids long. With 1 base removed from V and 7 bases from J, the gap between germline ends came to 7 bases. The DNA for the CDR3 is TGTGCCAGCAGCTTAGATGGTAGTGGCTACACCTTC. Amino acid sequence: CASSLDGSGYTF.

This chain connects TRBV7-6 to TRBJ2-7; TRBD2 might be the D (6 bases). Per germline, CDR1 SGHVS and CDR2 FNYEAQ. The CDR3 sequence is 14 residues long. V lost 1 base and J lost 4, with 11 bases in between. CDR3 protein: CASSLGEEGYEQYF. For the CDR3, the DNA is TGTGCCAGCAGCTTAGGGGAGGAGGGATACGAGCAGTACTTC.

The chain has TRBV7-2 and TRBJ2-2, with 9 bases fitting TRBD2. The CDR3 spans 17 residues. The V gene's germline CDR1 is SGHTA and CDR2 FQGNSA. V shed 1 base, J shed 3 bases, and the junction held 6 bases outside the gene matches. CDR3 loop: CASSLVRGGADTGELFF. CDR3 nucleotides: TGTGCCAGCAGCTTAGTCCGCGGGGGGGCCGACACCGGGGAGCTGTTTTTT.

The chain combines TRBV2 with TRBJ2-7; the match to TRBD1 covers 10 bases. CDR3 length: 15 residues. V lost 5 bases, J lost 2 bases, and 6 bases stayed unmatched. Germline lookup yields CDR1 SNHLY and CDR2 FYNNEI. CDR3 sequence: CASSYRDRGTYEQYF. CDR3 bases: TGTGCCAGCAGTTACCGGGACAGGGGAACCTACGAGCAGTACTTC. Using reference TRBV2 and TRBJ2-7 for the parts outside the CDR3, the full variable domain is EPEVTQTPSHQVTQMGQEVILRCVPISNHLYFYWYRQILGQKVEFLVSFYNNEISEKSEIFDDQFSVERPDGSNFTLKIRSTKLEDSAMYFCASSYRDRGTYEQYFGPGTRLTVT.

The V and J genes are TRBV15 and TRBJ1-4, with TRBD1 as a possible D gene (6 bases). The germline V gene has CDR1 LNHNV and CDR2 YYDKDF (reference sequence). CDR3 length: 15 amino acids. Trimming removed 4 bases from V and 2 bases from J, with 11 bases in between. Here the CDR3 reads CATSNRDTTNEKLFF. CDR3 in DNA: TGTGCCACCAGCAATAGGGACACCACTAATGAAAAACTGTTTTTT.

CDR3 nucleotides: TGTGCCAGTAGTACCCGGGGACAGCTACCCCAGCATTTT. This codes for CASSTRGQLPQHF. The chain is built from TRBV19 and TRBJ1-5, with 7 bases identical to TRBD1. Trimming at V came to 4 bases and at J to 10 bases, leaving 7 bases not matched to a gene. Germline CDR1 LNHDA, CDR2 SQIVND (reference sequence). The CDR3 consists of 13 residues.

As to this clone: The sample holds other DNA sequences that translate to the same CDR3. This sequence joins TRBV11-2 and TRBJ2-5, with TRBD1 as a possible D gene (5 bases). Germline CDR1 SGHAT, CDR2 FQNNGV. The V end was cut by 1 base, the J end by 2 bases, with 5 bases between. This CDR3 has 13 residues. The CDR3 nucleotides are TGTGCCAGCAGCTTAGGACAGCAAGAGACCCAGTACTTC. Protein sequence: CASSLGQQETQYF.

The rearrangement joins TRBV5-1 to TRBJ2-5, with D possibly being TRBD2 (5 bases). Trimming stripped 4 bases from V and 4 bases from J, with 14 bases between. The CDR3 length is 14 residues. Per the germline V gene, CDR1 is SGHRS and CDR2 is YFSETQ. The CDR3 nucleotides are TGCGCCAGCAGCCTGACCCGGGGTGGAGAGACCCAGTACTTC. This sequence encodes CASSLTRGGETQYF.

The J gene is TRBJ1-1, the V gene TRBV7-9; no firm D call. The CDR3 is made up of 13 amino acids. Trimming pared 4 bases from V and 7 bases from J, leaving 13 bases between. Germline CDR1 is SEHNR and CDR2 is FQNEAQ (reference sequence). CDR3 sequence reads: CASSSSDSYEAFF. In DNA, the CDR3 is TGTGCCAGCAGCTCCAGCGATAGCTATGAAGCTTTCTTT.

The chain combines TRBV6-1 with TRBJ1-2, with 11 bases identical to TRBD1. Germline CDR1 and CDR2: MNHNS and SASEGT. The CDR3 loop spans 14 amino acids. The J segment lost 6 bases and the V segment lost 1 base, leaving 1 base of the junction unmatched. The CDR3 loop is CASSEGTGGHGYTF. CDR3 nucleotide sequence: TGTGCCAGCAGTGAAGGGACAGGGGGCCATGGCTACACCTTC.

This chain uses TRBV7-7 with TRBJ2-3; TRBD2 aligns across 8 bases. V lost 3 bases and J lost 1; bases outside the gene matches: 6. This CDR3 has 16 amino acids. CDR1 and CDR2 from the germline V gene are SSHAT and FNYEAQ (reference sequence). CDR3 residues: CASSLGRRGGTDTQYF. CDR3 coding DNA: TGTGCCAGCAGCTTGGGTCGGCGGGGGGGCACAGATACGCAGTATTTT.